These 5 T cell receptor beta chains were sequenced from one sample in a study of blood T cell repertoires in COVID-19. The data were produced by immunoSEQ multiplex PCR, yet TCRdb's version contains in-frame clones alone and is incomplete. The repertoire holds under 150,000 clones, with around 82% as singletons. Sequenced sample: PBMCs or T cells enriched from blood (not recorded which). Source of these receptors: a man in his fifties or sixties in a cohort exposed to, infected with or recovered from COVID-19 (not recorded which).

J is TRBJ2-1 and V is TRBV30; D is undetermined. This CDR3 is built from 10 residues. Germline V gives CDR1 GTSNPN, CDR2 SVGIG (reference sequence). V lost 5 bases to trimming and J lost 13 bases, with 12 bases between them. DNA of the CDR3: TGTGCCTGGTTCCGGGTCAGACAGTTCTTC. This gives the protein CAWFRVRQFF.

CDR3 loop: CASSDPGGYGYTF. CDR3 nucleotides: TGTGCCAGCAGTGACCCAGGGGGCTATGGCTACACCTTC. J is TRBJ1-2 and V is TRBV6-4; 7 bases are shared with TRBD1. Germline V gene sequence: CDR1 MRHNA, CDR2 SNTAGT. The CDR3 totals 13 residues. J lost 4 bases, V lost 2 bases, and 1 base had no gene match.

The chain recombines TRBV27 with TRBJ2-1; 9 bases align to TRBD2. CDR3 length: 15 amino acids. CDR1 and CDR2 from the germline V gene are MNHEY and SMNVEV (reference sequence). The V gene end was trimmed by 6 bases and the J gene end by 3 bases; junction bases not matched to a gene: 6. This chain's CDR3 is CASRQAGGNYNEQFF. The CDR3 nucleotides read TGTGCCAGCAGACAAGCGGGAGGAAACTACAATGAGCAGTTCTTC.

This clone was picked up one time. The chain has TRBV5-1 and TRBJ1-1, with D possibly matching TRBD1 (6 bases). V was shortened by 5 bases and J by 5 bases, with 16 bases between the two germline ends. Germline V gene sequence: CDR1 SGHRS, CDR2 YFSETQ. CDR3 length: 14 amino acids. CDR3: CASSRQAFGTEAFF. CDR3 DNA: TGCGCCAGCAGTCGACAGGCCTTCGGGACTGAAGCTTTCTTT.

J is TRBJ2-2 and V is TRBV7-3, with a weak D call TRBD2 (6 bases). V lost 4 bases to trimming and J lost 7 bases, with 7 bases between them. There are 12 residues in the CDR3. CDR1 and CDR2 from the germline V gene are SGHTA and FQGTGA. The CDR3 protein is CASSWGGGELFF. Written as DNA, the CDR3 is TGTGCCAGCAGCTGGGGAGGCGGGGAGCTGTTTTTT.